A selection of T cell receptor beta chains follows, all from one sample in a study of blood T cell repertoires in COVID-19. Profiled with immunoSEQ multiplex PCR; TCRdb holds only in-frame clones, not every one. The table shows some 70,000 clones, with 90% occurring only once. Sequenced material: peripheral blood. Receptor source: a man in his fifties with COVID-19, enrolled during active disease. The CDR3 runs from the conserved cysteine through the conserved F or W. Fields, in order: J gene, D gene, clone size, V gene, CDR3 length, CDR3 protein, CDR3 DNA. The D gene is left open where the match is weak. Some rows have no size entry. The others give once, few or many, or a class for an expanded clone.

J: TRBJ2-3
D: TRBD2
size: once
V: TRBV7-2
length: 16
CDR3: CASSLNGGRGTDTQYF
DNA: TGTGCCAGCAGCTTAAACGGCGGGAGGGGCACAGATACGCAGTATTTT

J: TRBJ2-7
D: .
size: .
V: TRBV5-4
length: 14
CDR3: CASSPGQSSYEQYF
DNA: TGTGCCAGCAGCCCAGGGCAGAGCTCCTACGAGCAGTACTTC

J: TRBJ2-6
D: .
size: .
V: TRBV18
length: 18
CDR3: CASSPLPQSFSGANVLTF
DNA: TGTGCCAGCTCACCTCTCCCCCAGTCGTTCTCTGGGGCCAACGTCCTGACTTTC

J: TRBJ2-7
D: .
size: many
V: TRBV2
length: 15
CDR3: CASRPLARTSYEQYF
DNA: TGTGCCAGCCGCCCCCTGGCCAGGACTTCCTACGAGCAGTACTTC

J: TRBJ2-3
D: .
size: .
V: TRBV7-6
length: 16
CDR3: CASSSRQGISTDTQYF
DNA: TGTGCCAGCAGCTCGCGTCAGGGGATAAGCACAGATACGCAGTATTTT

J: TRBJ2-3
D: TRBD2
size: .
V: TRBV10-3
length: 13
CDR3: CAISLAVSDTQYF
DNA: TGTGCCATCAGTCTAGCGGTGTCAGATACGCAGTATTTT

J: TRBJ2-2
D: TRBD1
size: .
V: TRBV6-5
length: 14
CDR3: CASRQTGYAGELFF
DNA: TGTGCCAGCAGGCAGACAGGGTATGCCGGGGAGCTGTTTTTT

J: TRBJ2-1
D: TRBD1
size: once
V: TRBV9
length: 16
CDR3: CASSVAGTAPLNEQFF
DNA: TGTGCCAGCAGCGTAGCGGGGACAGCCCCCCTCAATGAGCAGTTCTTC

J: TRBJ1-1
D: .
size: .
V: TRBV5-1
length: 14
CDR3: CASSSRRMNTEAFF
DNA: TGCGCCAGCAGCTCCCGGCGGATGAACACTGAAGCTTTCTTT

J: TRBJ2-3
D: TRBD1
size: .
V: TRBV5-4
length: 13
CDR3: CASSKQGADTQYF
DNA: TGTGCCAGCAGCAAACAGGGGGCAGATACGCAGTATTTT

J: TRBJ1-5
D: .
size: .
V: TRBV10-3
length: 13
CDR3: CAIRDGGNQPQHF
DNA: TGTGCCATCAGGGACGGGGGGAATCAGCCCCAGCATTTT

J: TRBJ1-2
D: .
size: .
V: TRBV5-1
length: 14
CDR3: CASSFTTGVRGYTF
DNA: TGCGCCAGCAGCTTTACGACAGGAGTTCGTGGCTACACCTTC

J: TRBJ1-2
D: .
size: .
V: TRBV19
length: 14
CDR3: CASSIRRKAEGYTF
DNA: TGTGCCAGTAGTATAAGGAGAAAGGCAGAAGGCTACACCTTC

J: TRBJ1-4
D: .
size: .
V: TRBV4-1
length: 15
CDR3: CASSQEGGPGEKLFF
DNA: TGCGCCAGCAGCCAAGAGGGGGGTCCTGGTGAAAAACTGTTTTTT

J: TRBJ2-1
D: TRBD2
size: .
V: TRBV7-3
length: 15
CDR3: CASSPGSGSFDEQFF
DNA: TGTGCCAGCAGCCCCGGGAGCGGGAGTTTCGATGAGCAGTTCTTC

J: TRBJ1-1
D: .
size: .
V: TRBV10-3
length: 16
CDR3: CAISEFSRGMNTEAFF
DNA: TGTGCCATCAGTGAGTTCTCAAGGGGAATGAACACTGAAGCTTTCTTT

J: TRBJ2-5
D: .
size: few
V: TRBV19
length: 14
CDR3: CASSTPGARETQYF
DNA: TGTGCCAGTAGTACGCCTGGGGCGAGGGAGACCCAGTACTTC

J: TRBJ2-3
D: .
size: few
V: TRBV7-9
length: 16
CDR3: CASPGGGFLGTDTQYF
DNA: TGTGCCAGCCCTGGGGGAGGCTTTCTCGGCACAGATACGCAGTATTTT

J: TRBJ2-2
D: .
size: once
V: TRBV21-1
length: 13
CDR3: CASSFPLEGMMFF
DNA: TGTGCCAGCAGCTTCCCATTGGAGGGTATGATGTTTTTT

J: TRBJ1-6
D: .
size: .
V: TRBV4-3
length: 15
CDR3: CASSQDRAGNSPLHF
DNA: TGCGCCAGCAGCCAAGATCGGGCAGGGAATTCACCCCTCCACTTT

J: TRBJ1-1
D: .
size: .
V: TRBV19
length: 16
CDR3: CASSPRTARTPTEAFF
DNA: TGTGCCAGTAGTCCGAGGACAGCTCGAACGCCCACTGAAGCTTTCTTT

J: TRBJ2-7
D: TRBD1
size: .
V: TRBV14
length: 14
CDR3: CASSLPGQHSEQYF
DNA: TGTGCCAGCAGCCTACCGGGACAGCACTCCGAGCAGTACTTC

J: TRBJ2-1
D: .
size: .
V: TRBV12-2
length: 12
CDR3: CASRFGGDEQFF
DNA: TGTGCAAGTCGCTTTGGAGGCGATGAGCAGTTCTTC

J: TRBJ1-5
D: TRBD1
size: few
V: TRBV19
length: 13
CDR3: CATSDRGTQPQHF
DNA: TGTGCCACATCAGACAGGGGGACTCAGCCCCAGCATTTT

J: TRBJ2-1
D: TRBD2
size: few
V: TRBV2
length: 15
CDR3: CASSWGTSGTHEQFF
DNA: TGTGCCAGCAGCTGGGGGACTAGCGGGACCCATGAGCAGTTCTTC

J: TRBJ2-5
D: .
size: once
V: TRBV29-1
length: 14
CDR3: CSVRYVGRFETQYF
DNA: TGCAGCGTTCGGTACGTGGGGAGGTTTGAGACCCAGTACTTC

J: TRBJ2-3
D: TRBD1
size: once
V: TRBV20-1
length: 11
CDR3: CVGTALDTQYF
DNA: TGTGTAGGGACAGCTCTTGATACGCAGTATTTT

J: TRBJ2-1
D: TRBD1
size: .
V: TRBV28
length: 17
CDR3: CASSIQGASSSYNEQFF
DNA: TGTGCCAGCAGTATTCAGGGGGCAAGTAGCTCCTACAATGAGCAGTTCTTC

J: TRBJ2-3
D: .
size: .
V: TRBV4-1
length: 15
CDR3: CASSLRLINTDTQYF
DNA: TGCGCCAGCAGCCTCAGGCTTATCAACACAGATACGCAGTATTTT

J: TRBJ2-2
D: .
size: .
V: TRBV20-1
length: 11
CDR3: CSARAVGELFF
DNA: TGCAGTGCTAGGGCAGTCGGGGAGCTGTTTTTT

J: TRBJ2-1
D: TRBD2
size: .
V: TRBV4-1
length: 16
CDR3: CASSPTSGRMNNEQFF
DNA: TGCGCCAGCAGCCCGACTAGCGGGAGGATGAACAATGAGCAGTTCTTC

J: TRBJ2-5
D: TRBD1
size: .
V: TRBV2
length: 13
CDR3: CASSDRDQETQYF
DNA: TGTGCCAGCAGCGACAGGGACCAAGAGACCCAGTACTTC

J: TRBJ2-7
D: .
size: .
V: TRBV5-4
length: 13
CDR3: CASSSQGSYEQYF
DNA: TGTGCCAGCAGCTCACAGGGTTCCTACGAGCAGTACTTC

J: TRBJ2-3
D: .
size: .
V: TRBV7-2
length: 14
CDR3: CASSLSTGVDTQYF
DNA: TGTGCCAGCAGCCTATCGACAGGAGTAGATACGCAGTATTTT

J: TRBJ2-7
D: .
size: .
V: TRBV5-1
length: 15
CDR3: CASSPRGQITYEQYF
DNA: TGCGCCAGCAGCCCGAGAGGACAGATAACCTACGAGCAGTACTTC

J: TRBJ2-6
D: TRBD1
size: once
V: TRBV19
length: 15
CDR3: CASSRQGSGANVLTF
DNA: TGTGCCAGTAGTAGACAGGGTTCCGGGGCCAACGTCCTGACTTTC

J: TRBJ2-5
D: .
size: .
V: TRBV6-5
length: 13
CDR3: CASRVTGDGTQYF
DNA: TGTGCCAGCAGGGTAACAGGAGACGGGACCCAGTACTTC

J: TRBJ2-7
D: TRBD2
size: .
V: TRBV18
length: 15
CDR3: CASSPGLAGGSEQYF
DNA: TGTGCCAGCTCCCCAGGACTAGCGGGAGGTAGCGAGCAGTACTTC

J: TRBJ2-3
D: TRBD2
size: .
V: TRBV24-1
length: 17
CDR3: CATSERTSGGKGDTQYF
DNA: TGTGCCACCAGTGAACGGACTAGCGGGGGAAAAGGGGATACGCAGTATTTT

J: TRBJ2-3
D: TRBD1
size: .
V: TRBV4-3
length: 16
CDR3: CASSAYRGRSTDTQYF
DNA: TGCGCCAGCAGCGCCTACAGGGGGCGCAGCACAGATACGCAGTATTTT

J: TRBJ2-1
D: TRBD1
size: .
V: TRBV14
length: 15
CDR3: CASSQEDRAYNEQFF
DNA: TGTGCCAGCAGCCAAGAGGACAGGGCCTACAATGAGCAGTTCTTC

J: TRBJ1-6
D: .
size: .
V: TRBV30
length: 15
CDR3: CAWSVGVSYNSPLHF
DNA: TGTGCCTGGAGTGTAGGGGTCTCCTATAATTCACCCCTCCACTTT

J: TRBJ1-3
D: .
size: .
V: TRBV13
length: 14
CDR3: CASSLNWSGNTIYF
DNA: TGTGCCAGCAGCCTTAACTGGTCTGGAAACACCATATATTTT

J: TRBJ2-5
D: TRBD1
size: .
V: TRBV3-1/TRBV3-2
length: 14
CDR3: CASSQVTGSETQYF
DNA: TGTGCCAGCAGCCAAGTGACAGGGTCGGAGACCCAGTACTTC

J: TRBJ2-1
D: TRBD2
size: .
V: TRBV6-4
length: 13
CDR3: CASRGGSYNEQFF
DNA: TGTGCCAGCAGGGGGGGGTCCTACAATGAGCAGTTCTTC

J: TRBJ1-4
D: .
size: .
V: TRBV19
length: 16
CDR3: CASRSQEAATNEKLFF
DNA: TGTGCCAGTAGATCCCAGGAAGCGGCAACTAATGAAAAACTGTTTTTT

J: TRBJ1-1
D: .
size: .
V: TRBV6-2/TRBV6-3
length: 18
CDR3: CASSYAFDRQDMNTEAFF
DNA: TGTGCCAGCAGTTACGCGTTCGATAGACAGGACATGAACACTGAAGCTTTCTTT

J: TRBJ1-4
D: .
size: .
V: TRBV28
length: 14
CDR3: CASSPTGKDEKLFF
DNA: TGTGCCAGCAGCCCGACAGGAAAAGATGAAAAACTGTTTTTT

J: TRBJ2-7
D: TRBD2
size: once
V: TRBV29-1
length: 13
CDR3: CSVASGSPVEQYF
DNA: TGCAGCGTAGCTAGCGGGTCCCCCGTCGAGCAGTACTTC

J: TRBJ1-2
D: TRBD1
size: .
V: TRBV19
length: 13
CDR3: CASSEGQVGGYTF
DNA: TGTGCCAGTAGCGAGGGACAGGTGGGAGGCTACACCTTC

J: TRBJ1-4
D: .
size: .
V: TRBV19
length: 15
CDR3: CASSIQGTTNEKLFF
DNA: TGTGCCAGTAGCATACAGGGAACAACTAATGAAAAACTGTTTTTT

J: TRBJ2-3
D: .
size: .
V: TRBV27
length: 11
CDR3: CASGRTDTQYF
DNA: TGTGCCAGCGGGAGAACGGATACGCAGTATTTT

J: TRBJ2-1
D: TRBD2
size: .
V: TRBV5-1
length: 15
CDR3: CASSLVLAGRREQFF
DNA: TGCGCCAGCAGCTTGGTTCTAGCGGGACGGCGGGAGCAGTTCTTC

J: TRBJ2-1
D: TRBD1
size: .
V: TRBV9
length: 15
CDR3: CASSAPGTAYNEQFF
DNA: TGTGCCAGCAGCGCGCCCGGGACAGCATACAATGAGCAGTTCTTC